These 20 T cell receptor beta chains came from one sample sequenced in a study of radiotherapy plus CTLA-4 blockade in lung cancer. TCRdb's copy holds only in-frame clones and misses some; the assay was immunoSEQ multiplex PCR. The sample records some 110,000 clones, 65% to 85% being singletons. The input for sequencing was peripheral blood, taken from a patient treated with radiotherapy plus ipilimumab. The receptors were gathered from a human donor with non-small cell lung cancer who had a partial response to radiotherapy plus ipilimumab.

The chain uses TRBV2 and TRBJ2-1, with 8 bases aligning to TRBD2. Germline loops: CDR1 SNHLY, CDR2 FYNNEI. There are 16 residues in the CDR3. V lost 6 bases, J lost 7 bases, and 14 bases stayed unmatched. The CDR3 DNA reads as TGTGCCAGCAGCGAGAGGGCTAGCGGGTCTTGGAATGAGCAGTTCTTC. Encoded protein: CASSERASGSWNEQFF.

CDR3 bases: TGTGCCTGGGATAGGACAGGGCGGGAAGCTTTCTTT. This sequence encodes CAWDRTGREAFF. V usage is TRBV30 and J usage is TRBJ1-1; 8 bases agree with TRBD1. Germline V CDR1 and CDR2: GTSNPN, SVGIG (reference sequence). Trimming took 5 bases from V and 8 from J; bases not matched to a gene: 7. This CDR3 comprises 12 residues.

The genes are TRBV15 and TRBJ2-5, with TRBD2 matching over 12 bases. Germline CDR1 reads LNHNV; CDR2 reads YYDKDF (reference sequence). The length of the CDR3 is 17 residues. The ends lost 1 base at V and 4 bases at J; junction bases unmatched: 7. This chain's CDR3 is CATSRAHSLAGGETQYF. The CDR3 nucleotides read TGTGCCACCAGCAGAGCCCACTCACTAGCGGGAGGAGAGACCCAGTACTTC.

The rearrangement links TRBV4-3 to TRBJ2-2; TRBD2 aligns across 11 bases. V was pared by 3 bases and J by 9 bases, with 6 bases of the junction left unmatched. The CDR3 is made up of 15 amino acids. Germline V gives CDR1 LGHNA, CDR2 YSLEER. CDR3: CASSQLAGGSWELFF. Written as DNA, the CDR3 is TGCGCCAGCAGCCAGCTAGCGGGAGGTTCCTGGGAGCTGTTTTTT.

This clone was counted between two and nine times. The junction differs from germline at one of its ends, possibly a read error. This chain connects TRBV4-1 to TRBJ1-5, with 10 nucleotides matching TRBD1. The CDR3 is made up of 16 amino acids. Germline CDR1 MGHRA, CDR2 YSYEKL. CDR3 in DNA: TGCGCCAGCACCCAATACGGGACAGGGGTCAATCAGCCCCAGCATTTT. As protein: CASTQYGTGVNQPQHF.

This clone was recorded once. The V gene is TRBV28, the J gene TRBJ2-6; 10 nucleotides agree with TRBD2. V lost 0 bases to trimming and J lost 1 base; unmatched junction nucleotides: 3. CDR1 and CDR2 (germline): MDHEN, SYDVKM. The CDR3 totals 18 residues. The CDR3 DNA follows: TGTGCCAGCAGTTTATGGGGGACTAGCGCGTCTGGGGCCAACGTCCTGACTTTC. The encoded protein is CASSLWGTSASGANVLTF. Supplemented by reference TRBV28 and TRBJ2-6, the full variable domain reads DVKVTQSSRYLVKRTGEKVFLECVQDMDHENMFWYRQDPGLGLRLIYFSYDVKMKEKGDIPEGYSVSREKKERFSLILESASTNQTSMYLCASSLWGTSASGANVLTFGAGSRLTVL.

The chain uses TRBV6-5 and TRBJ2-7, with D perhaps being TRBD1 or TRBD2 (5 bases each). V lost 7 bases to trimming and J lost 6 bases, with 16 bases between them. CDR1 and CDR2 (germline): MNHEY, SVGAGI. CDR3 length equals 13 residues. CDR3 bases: TGTGCCAGCACCCTAGACCCTGGGGGCGAGCAGTACGTC. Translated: CASTLDPGGEQYV.

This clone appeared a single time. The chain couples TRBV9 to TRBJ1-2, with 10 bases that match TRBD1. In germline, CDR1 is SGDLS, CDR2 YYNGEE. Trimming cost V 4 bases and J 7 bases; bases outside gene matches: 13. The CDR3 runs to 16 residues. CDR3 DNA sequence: TGTGCCAGCAGCTATCCTAAGACAGGGGGCGCAGGTGGCTACACCTTC. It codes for CASSYPKTGGAGGYTF.

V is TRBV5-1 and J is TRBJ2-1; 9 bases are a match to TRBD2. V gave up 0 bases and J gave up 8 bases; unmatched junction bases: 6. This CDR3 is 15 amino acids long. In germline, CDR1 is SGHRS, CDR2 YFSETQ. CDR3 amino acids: CASSLGGRASHEQFF. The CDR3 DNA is TGCGCCAGCAGCTTGGGCGGGAGGGCCTCCCATGAGCAGTTCTTC.

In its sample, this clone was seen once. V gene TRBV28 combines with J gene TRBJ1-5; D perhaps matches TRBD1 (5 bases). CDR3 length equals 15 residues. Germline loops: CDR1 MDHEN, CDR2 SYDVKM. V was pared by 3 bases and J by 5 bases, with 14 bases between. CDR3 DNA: TGTGCCAGCAGTTTGGGGGGGACGGTCGATCAGCCCCAGCATTTT. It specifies CASSLGGTVDQPQHF. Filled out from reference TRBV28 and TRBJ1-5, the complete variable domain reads DVKVTQSSRYLVKRTGEKVFLECVQDMDHENMFWYRQDPGLGLRLIYFSYDVKMKEKGDIPEGYSVSREKKERFSLILESASTNQTSMYLCASSLGGTVDQPQHFGDGTRLSIL.

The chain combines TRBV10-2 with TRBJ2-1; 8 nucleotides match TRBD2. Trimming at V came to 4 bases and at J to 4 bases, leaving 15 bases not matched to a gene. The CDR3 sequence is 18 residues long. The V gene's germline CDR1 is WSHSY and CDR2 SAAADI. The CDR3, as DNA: TGCGCCAGCAGTGGCCCGGTGGGGGCGGGAGGACGATACAATGAGCAGTTCTTC. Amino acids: CASSGPVGAGGRYNEQFF.

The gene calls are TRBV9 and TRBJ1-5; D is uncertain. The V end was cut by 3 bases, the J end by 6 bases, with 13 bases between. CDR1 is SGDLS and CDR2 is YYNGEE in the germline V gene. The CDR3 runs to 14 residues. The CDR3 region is CASSGGSGGQPQHF. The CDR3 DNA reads TGTGCCAGCAGCGGGGGATCAGGAGGTCAGCCCCAGCATTTT.

The CDR3 region is CASTLSTEAFF. As DNA, the CDR3 is TGTGCCAGCACCCTTTCTACTGAAGCTTTCTTT. The chain couples TRBV28 to TRBJ1-1; D gene unclear. The CDR3 length is 11 residues. CDR1 and CDR2 (germline): MDHEN, SYDVKM. V was clipped by 7 bases and J by 5 bases, with 8 bases between them.

The CDR3 nucleotides read TGTGCCAGCAAGGACAGGTTGAACACTGAAGCTTTCTTT. Translated: CASKDRLNTEAFF. J is TRBJ1-1 and V is TRBV6-5; the match to TRBD1 covers 7 bases. This CDR3 contains 13 residues. CDR1 is MNHEY and CDR2 is SVGAGI in the germline V gene. With V trimmed by 7 bases and J by 0 bases, 2 bases remained unmatched.

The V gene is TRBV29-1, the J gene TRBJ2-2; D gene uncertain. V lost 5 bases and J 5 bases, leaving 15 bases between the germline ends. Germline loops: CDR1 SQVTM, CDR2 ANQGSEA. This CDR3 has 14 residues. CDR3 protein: CSVCDGPRTGELFF. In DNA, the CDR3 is TGCAGCGTTTGTGATGGGCCCAGGACCGGGGAGCTGTTTTTT.

The CDR3 coding sequence is TGTGCCAGCAGCCAAGAAAGATTCCAGGGGCGGAGGTATGGCTACACCTTC. It encodes CASSQERFQGRRYGYTF. The V and J genes are TRBV5-4 and TRBJ1-2; D is possibly TRBD1 (6 bases). This CDR3 is 17 amino acids long. V was pared by 4 bases and J by 5 bases, with 24 bases between. Per germline, CDR1 SGHNT and CDR2 YYREEE (reference sequence).

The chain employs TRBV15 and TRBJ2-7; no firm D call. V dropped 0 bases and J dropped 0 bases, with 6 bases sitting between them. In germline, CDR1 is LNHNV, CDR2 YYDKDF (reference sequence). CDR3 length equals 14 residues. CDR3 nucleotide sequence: TGTGCCACCAGCAGAGAGGCCAACTCCTACGAGCAGTACTTC. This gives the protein CATSREANSYEQYF.

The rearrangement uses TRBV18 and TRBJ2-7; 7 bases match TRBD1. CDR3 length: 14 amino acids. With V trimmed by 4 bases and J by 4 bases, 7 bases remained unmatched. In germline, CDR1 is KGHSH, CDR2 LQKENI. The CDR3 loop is CASSRGQELYEQYF. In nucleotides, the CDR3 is TGTGCCAGCTCACGCGGACAGGAACTATACGAGCAGTACTTC.

The CDR3 loop is CASSSDRGIYEQYV. In DNA, the CDR3 is TGTGCCAGTAGTTCGGACAGGGGAATCTACGAGCAGTACGTC. The chain couples TRBV19 to TRBJ2-7; TRBD1 agrees at 9 bases. V was clipped by 5 bases and J by 3 bases; unmatched bases: 5. Germline V gene data show CDR1 as LNHDA and CDR2 as SQIVND (reference sequence). This CDR3 spans 14 amino acids.

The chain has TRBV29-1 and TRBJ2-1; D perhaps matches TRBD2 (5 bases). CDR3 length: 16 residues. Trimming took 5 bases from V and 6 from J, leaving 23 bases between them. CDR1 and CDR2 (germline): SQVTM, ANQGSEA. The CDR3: CSVLMLSGGLFNEQFF. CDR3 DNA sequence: TGCAGCGTTTTGATGCTAAGCGGAGGTTTATTCAATGAGCAGTTCTTC.